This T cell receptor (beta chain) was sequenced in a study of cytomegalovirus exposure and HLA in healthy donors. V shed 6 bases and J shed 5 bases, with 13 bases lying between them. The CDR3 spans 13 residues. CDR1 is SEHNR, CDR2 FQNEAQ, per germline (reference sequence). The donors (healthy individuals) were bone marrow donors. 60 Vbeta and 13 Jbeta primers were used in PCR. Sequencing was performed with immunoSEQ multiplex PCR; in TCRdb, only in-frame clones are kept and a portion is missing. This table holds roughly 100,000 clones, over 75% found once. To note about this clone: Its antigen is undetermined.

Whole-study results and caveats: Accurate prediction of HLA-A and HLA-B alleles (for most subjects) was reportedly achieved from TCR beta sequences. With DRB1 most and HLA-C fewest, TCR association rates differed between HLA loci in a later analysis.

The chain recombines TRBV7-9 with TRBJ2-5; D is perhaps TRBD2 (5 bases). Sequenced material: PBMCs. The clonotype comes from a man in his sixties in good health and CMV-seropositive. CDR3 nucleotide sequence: TGTGCCAGCAGACGCGGGCCGGGGGAGACCCAGTACTTC. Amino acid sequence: CASRRGPGETQYF.